This T cell receptor beta chain was captured in a study of PD-L1 blockade in urothelial cancer. Sample time point: pretreatment peripheral blood. Germline V lookup: CDR1 SGHRS, CDR2 YFSETQ. J lost 3 bases, V lost 4 bases, and 9 bases had no gene match. The CDR3 is made up of 15 amino acids. The protocol was immunoSEQ multiplex PCR, while the TCRdb copy is restricted to in-frame clones and leaves out a portion. The sample records tens of thousands of clones, roughly 84% being singletons. This specimen was PBMCs, taken around atezolizumab (anti-PD-L1) treatment. The rearrangement links TRBV5-1 to TRBJ2-7; 8 bases map to TRBD2. The source is a woman aged 70-85 years with urothelial cancer. The CDR3 coding sequence is TGCGCCAGCAGCCCACTAGCGGATGGAGTCTACGAGCAGTACTTC. As protein: CASSPLADGVYEQYF.